Sequencing of this T cell receptor beta chain was carried out in a study of cytomegalovirus exposure and HLA in healthy donors (dated by TCRdb to about 2017). The study in broad terms: In an earlier analysis of approximately 500 of the donors, under 300 Gb of sequence data and 90 million to 130 million unique TCR beta sequences from about 179 million T cells were reported. The study aimed to test whether signatures of past pathogen exposure could be identified by cataloging public T cell receptors. The number of donors typed differed by locus, with roughly 629-640 for A, B, C, DRB1 and DQB1, over 500 for DQA1, 606 for DPA1, and 400 to 490 for DPB1. A later genetic analysis used genome-wide SNP genotypes for 398 of the 666 donors, treating that subset as a discovery cohort. To decide whether each TCR beta V gene segment behaved as functional or pseudogenic, an earlier analysis of some 540 of the donors relied on high-throughput TCR beta sequencing. An early release covering just under 650 HLA-typed donors comprised 250 to 350 gigabases of sequencing data and roughly 85 million unique TCR sequences. The genetic ancestry cluster associated with self-reported Caucasian donors included about four fifths of the approximately 430 genotyped donors. About five DR-DQ haplotypes were treated as single units for association and clustering because of strong linkage in the cohort. Alongside the repertoire data, information on donor age, sex, ethnicity and CMV serostatus was compiled. Every repertoire in the discovery cohort had been generated on one and the same sequencing platform. Across some 400 genotyped donors of the cohort, an average of 235,054 unique TCR beta nucleotide sequences per donor were sequenced, and roughly 18% of those sequences were non-productive. Class I and class II HLA loci were covered by the typing at four-digit resolution. The T cell repertoires of 666 subjects were profiled by immunosequencing and related to cytomegalovirus serostatus. A separate validation cohort of over 95 different subjects was used in addition to the roughly 620-subject first cohort. High-throughput TCR immunosequencing, statistical association of individual TCRs with disease status, and machine learning were combined to predict cytomegalovirus infection status. The later analysis used no new phenotypic data to find candidate immune exposures, relying instead on TCR beta sequences and their occurrence across donors. In a later analysis, previously published TCR beta repertoires from more than 500 donors were re-analyzed and high-resolution HLA genotyping was added so that TCR occurrence patterns could be studied. Study-level results and caveats: Across donors, most TCR sequences were observed very rarely, whereas some public TCRs were present in many individuals. Compared with equally common non-associated chains, HLA-associated TCR beta chains in a later analysis were more clonally expanded and had lower generation probabilities. The cohort was sequenced for TCR beta chains only, and without alpha or paired-chain data the features that could be detected were limited. A further reported finding was that TCR beta sequences accurately predicted the HLA-A and HLA-B alleles for most subjects in the first cohort. Linkage disequilibrium might explain the correlated functional status among segregating V segments, but an unknown experimental factor could not be ruled out. V-gene and J-gene trimming of TCR beta chains was associated with a missense DCLRE1C variant in a later genetic analysis, and the association was replicated in an independent cohort. According to a later analysis, parvovirus B19, influenza, CMV and Epstein-Barr virus appeared linked to several top co-occurrence clusters. A later genetic analysis reported fewer N-insertions in productive TCRs among donors in an Asian-associated ancestry cluster than the roughly 700-donor mean. In vitro tests confirmed that a few of the cytomegalovirus-associated TCR beta chains recognize cytomegalovirus antigens. It was suggested by the authors that the approach could potentially be generalized to other disease states and immunological phenotypes. For the cohort, immune exposure information was limited to CMV serostatus. In an earlier analysis of around 500 of the donors, most TCR beta V segments appeared in productive rearrangements about 87% or about 30% of the time, broadly matching IMGT annotations. A later analysis found that TCR association rates varied across HLA loci, with DRB1 alleles showing the most associated TCRs and HLA-C alleles the fewest. Roughly uniform sequencing depth across donors was assumed in presence/absence analyses, although this assumption may not hold. Cytomegalovirus status was reported to be diagnosed by the classifier with high specificity and sensitivity in both the original and validation cohorts. The 87-base-pair reads could not distinguish some IMGT-functional V segments, including TRBV6-2 and TRBV6-3, so those segments were excluded. A cluster of highly shared sequence variants was judged likely to represent a technical artifact of the sequencing pipeline. The study listed 150 to 200 TCR beta chains as associated with cytomegalovirus. Because counts were too low, about 18 rarely observed V segments, including chromosome 9 orphons, were excluded from the earlier analysis of about 500 of the donors. Assigning TCR associations to individual alleles was difficult when HLA alleles, especially DR and DQ, strongly co-occurred. Most CMV-associated TCR beta chains appeared to be HLA-restricted in a later analysis, and the HLA associations seemed to be driven largely by CMV exposure. Because some donors lacked HLA typing at each locus, the association tests relied only on the typed subset. In a later analysis, more than 15,000 TCR beta sequences were associated with specific HLA alleles at a false discovery rate of 0.05.

A single count supports this clone. Its antigen remains unidentified. Per-base qualities were not stored, and no clone one base away is much larger. Libraries were constructed by the immunoSEQ multiplex PCR assay. For the multiplex PCR, a mixture combining 60 forward primers for TCR Vbeta segments and 13 reverse primers for TCR Jbeta segments was used. The CDR3 region of rearranged TCR beta genes was amplified from genomic DNA with a multiplex PCR assay. Amplified TCR beta libraries were sequenced as 87-base-pair reads on the Illumina HiSeq System. In the original analysis: A later analysis counted approximately 76 million unique TCR beta chains across the 700 or so repertoires, and 9 million to 14 million of these chains were shared by at least two donors. Raw reads were error-corrected and collapsed into unique sequences by a nearest-neighbor algorithm in which closely related sequences were merged to remove PCR and sequencing errors. V, D and J gene segments were assigned by aligning CDR3 sequences to IMGT reference sequences. For a sequence to be retained, a match of at least six nucleotides was required to both a V gene segment and a J gene segment. Rearrangements were called productive when the CDR3 lacked stop codons and stayed in frame with V and J; all others were non-productive. CDR3 was defined according to IMGT convention as the region running from the second conserved V-encoded cysteine to the conserved J-encoded phenylalanine. The earlier analysis of some 550 of the donors excluded any sequence lacking an unambiguous match to a single V gene segment. An earlier analysis of 587 of the donors classified V segments as functional when productive rearrangements were above 56.7% and as segregating when the standard deviation between donors was above 5%. To diagnose cytomegalovirus status from the catalog of TCR beta chain sequences, a statistical classification framework was built. A later analysis assigned V and J genes by comparing TCR nucleotide sequences with IMGT/GENE-DB human TR gene sequences. Using the TCRdist pipeline, a later analysis assigned CDR3 sequences along with most-parsimonious VDJ recombination scenarios. In a later analysis, each TCR beta chain was defined by its CDR3 amino acid sequence together with its V-gene family, and reads lacking a unique V-gene family were excluded. As a way to deal with suspected cross-contamination and a sequencing artifact, a later analysis dropped 592 nucleotide sequences that were highly shared and had low generation probability. For each public chain, a later analysis derived a clonal expansion index from normalized ranks of inferred template counts within each repertoire. A later analysis computed generation probabilities with a VDJ recombination model fitted to out-of-frame rearrangements, and checked the results against IGoR. A later analysis scored TCR-TCR, TCR-HLA and TCR-CMV co-occurrence with hypergeometric tests, applying a repertoire-size bias correction to TCR pairs. In a later analysis, false discovery rates were estimated by permuting HLA or CMV assignments 20 times. In a later analysis, co-occurring TCRs were grouped with DBSCAN, and TCRdist sequence similarity was added when clustering was performed within HLA-allele-positive subsets. For co-occurrence clustering, repertoires with fewer than 30,000 or more than 120,000 public chains were excluded, along with about five repertoires with anomalous nucleotide sharing. The clones in this table, taken by TCRdb from immuneACCESS, are in-frame only. Not every clone is retained; where verified, under half of the shortfall comes from an unresolved V gene, and the cause of the rest is unknown. That table supplies the V and J calls and clone size; D and trimming were determined from the DNA. The sample profile shows about 97,000 clones; approximately 64% of them were found once. The leading ten clones occupy about 4.5% of the sample.

The cohort consisted of 650 to 700 healthy bone marrow donors. At the time of sampling, all cohort members were nominally healthy, though unrecorded immune exposures were likely present. CMV serostatus was recorded as positive for around 300 and negative for about 50% of the 666 cohort members, whereas no CMV serostatus was recorded for the donor in question. Each donor provided a peripheral blood sample, and peripheral blood mononuclear cells were used for TCR beta sequencing. The Qiagen DNeasy Blood Extraction Kit was used to extract genomic DNA from the blood cell samples. From V the trimming removes 3 bases and from J it removes 3 bases, while the gene matches leave 1 base of the junction unaccounted for. The CDR3, from cysteine to phenylalanine, totals 13 residues. Only the CDR3 DNA is retained, 39 bases long and in frame from the first base. CDR1 and CDR2 were assigned from the germline V gene (reference sequence) as PRHDT and FYEKMQ.

The receptor was derived from a human donor in good health. Here the chain combines TRBV13 and TRBJ1-2; 7 junctional bases match TRBD1. The sample comprised PBMCs. The CDR3 protein sequence reads: CASSFTGDYGYTF. The DNA reads as follows: TGTGCCAGCAGCTTTACAGGGGACTATGGCTACACCTTC.